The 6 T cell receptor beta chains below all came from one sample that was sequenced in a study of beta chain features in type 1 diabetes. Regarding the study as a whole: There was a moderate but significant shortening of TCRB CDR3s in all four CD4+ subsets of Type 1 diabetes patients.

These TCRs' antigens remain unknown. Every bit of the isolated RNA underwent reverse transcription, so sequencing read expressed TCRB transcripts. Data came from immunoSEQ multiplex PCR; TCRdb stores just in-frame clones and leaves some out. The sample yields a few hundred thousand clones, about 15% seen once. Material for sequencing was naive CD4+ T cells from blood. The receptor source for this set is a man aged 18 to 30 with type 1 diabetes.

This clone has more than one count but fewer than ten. CDR3 in DNA: TGTGCCAGCTCACTTACCGGGACAGAAGTTACTCGAAGCACAGATACGCAGTATTTT. Translating it yields CASSLTGTEVTRSTDTQYF. V is TRBV18 and J is TRBJ2-3; 7 positions match TRBD1. Trimming took 4 bases from V and 0 from J; bases not matched to a gene: 16. Germline assignment: CDR1 KGHSH and CDR2 LQKENI. The CDR3 sequence is 19 residues long.

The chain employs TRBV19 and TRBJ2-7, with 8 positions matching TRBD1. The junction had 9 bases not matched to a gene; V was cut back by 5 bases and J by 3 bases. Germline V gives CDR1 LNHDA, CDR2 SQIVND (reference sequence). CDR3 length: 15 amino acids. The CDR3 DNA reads TGTGCCAGTAGTGCAACCCCAGGGGGCGTCTACGAGCAGTACTTC. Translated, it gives CASSATPGGVYEQYF.

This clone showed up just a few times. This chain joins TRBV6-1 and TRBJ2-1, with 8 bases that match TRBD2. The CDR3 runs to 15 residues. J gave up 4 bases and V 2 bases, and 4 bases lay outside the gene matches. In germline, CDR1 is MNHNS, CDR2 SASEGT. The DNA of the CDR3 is TGTGCCAGCAGTGAAAGTGGACTAGCTTACAATGAGCAGTTCTTC. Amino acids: CASSESGLAYNEQFF.

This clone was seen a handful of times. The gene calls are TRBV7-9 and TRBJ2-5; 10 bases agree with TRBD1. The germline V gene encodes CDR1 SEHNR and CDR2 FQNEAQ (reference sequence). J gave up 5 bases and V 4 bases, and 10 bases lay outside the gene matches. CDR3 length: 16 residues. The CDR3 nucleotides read TGTGCCAGCAGCTCGAGACAGGGGGCGCGAGACGAGACCCAGTACTTC. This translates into CASSSRQGARDETQYF.

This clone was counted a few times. CDR3 coding DNA: TGTGCCAGCAGGATGACAGGGGTTACTGAAGCTTTCTTT. Translating it yields CASRMTGVTEAFF. The chain carries TRBV7-8 and TRBJ1-1, with 8 bases fitting TRBD1. This CDR3 is 13 amino acids long. V shed 6 bases and J 5 bases; nucleotides not matched to a gene: 5. Germline values: CDR1 SGHVS, CDR2 FQNEAQ. Variable domain in full (rest from reference TRBV7-8 and TRBJ1-1): GAGVSQSPRYKVAKRGQDVALRCDPISGHVSLFWYQQALGQGPEFLTYFQNEAQLDKSGLPSDRFFAERPEGSVSTLKIQRTQQEDSAVYLCASRMTGVTEAFFGQGTRLTVV.

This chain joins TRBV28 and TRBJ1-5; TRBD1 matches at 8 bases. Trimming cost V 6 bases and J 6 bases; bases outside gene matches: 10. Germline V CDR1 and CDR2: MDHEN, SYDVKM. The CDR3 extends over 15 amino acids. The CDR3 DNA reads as TGTGCCAGCAGGTTAACAGGGGGAAAGGGTCAGCCCCAGCATTTT. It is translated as CASRLTGGKGQPQHF.